A selection of T cell receptor beta chains follows, all from one sample in a study of T cell clonotyping in hematopoietic cell transplantation. Measured with immunoSEQ multiplex PCR; TCRdb has only the in-frame clones, and not every one. The table shows 20,000 or so clones, with under 85% occurring only once. The specimen sequenced was peripheral blood mononuclear cells. The source of these receptors is a man aged 55 to 70 in good health. Some clones in this sample may be carry-over from other donors' samples. CDR3s include the opening cysteine and the closing phenylalanine or tryptophan. A D gene is named only where the DNA matches it firmly. Part of the rows lack a size; the others show once, few, many or a class for expanded clones.

-	TRBV5-5	-	16	TRBJ1-5	TGTGCCAGCAGCCCCATCTTTTGGAATGACAATCAGCCCCAGCATTTT	CASSPIFWNDNQPQHF
-	TRBV7-8	-	12	TRBJ1-3	TGTGCCAGCAGCTTATCTGGAAACACCATATATTTT	CASSLSGNTIYF
-	TRBV6-1	-	15	TRBJ2-7	TGTGCCAGCAGTGAAATTATGACCGGGGTTAACGAGCAGTACTTC	CASSEIMTGVNEQYF
TRBD2	TRBV4-2	-	17	TRBJ2-1	TGTGCCAGCAGCCTCCGGACTAGCGGGATCCTACCCCATGAGCAGTTCTTC	CASSLRTSGILPHEQFF
-	TRBV9	-	14	TRBJ2-7	TGTGCCAGCAGCGGCTCCCTGGGGCACTACGAGCAGTACTTC	CASSGSLGHYEQYF
-	TRBV10-3	-	17	TRBJ2-5	TGTGCCATCAGTGAGCGCCAGGCGGGGGCGTCGGGAGAGACCCAGTACTTC	CAISERQAGASGETQYF
-	TRBV28	-	15	TRBJ1-5	TGTGCCAGCAGACCAGACATGGGAAGCTTTCAGCCCCAGCATTTT	CASRPDMGSFQPQHF
TRBD2	TRBV28	-	17	TRBJ2-3	TGTGCCAGCAGTTTATCCCCAGCGGGAGTGTCAGCAGATACGCAGTATTTT	CASSLSPAGVSADTQYF
-	TRBV5-1	-	15	TRBJ1-2	TGCGCCAGCAGTCAAGGGACAACGAATAACTATGGCTACACCTTC	CASSQGTTNNYGYTF
-	TRBV9	-	14	TRBJ2-7	TGTGCCAGCAGCGTAGCTACAGGAACCTACGAGCAGTACTTC	CASSVATGTYEQYF
-	TRBV5-1	-	14	TRBJ1-1	TGCGCCAGCAGCTGGACAGCGCTTAACACTGAAGCTTTCTTT	CASSWTALNTEAFF
TRBD1	TRBV19	few	13	TRBJ1-1	TGTGCCAGTAGGGTACAGGGGGGGTTTGGAGCTTTCTTT	CASRVQGGFGAFF
-	TRBV7-9	-	13	TRBJ2-1	TGTGCCAGCAGCTTAGCGCTCCGTAATGAGCAGTTCTTC	CASSLALRNEQFF
TRBD1	TRBV6-5	-	14	TRBJ1-2	TGTGCCAGCAGACCACAGGGGGCGAACTATGGCTACACCTTC	CASRPQGANYGYTF
-	TRBV7-2	-	16	TRBJ1-6	TGTGCCAGCAGCCAATTTGGGGGAAGTGGGGATTCACCCCTCCACTTT	CASSQFGGSGDSPLHF
TRBD1	TRBV6-6	-	15	TRBJ1-1	TGTGCCAGCAGTTCCCCGGACAGGGTTAGGACTGAAGCTTTCTTT	CASSSPDRVRTEAFF
TRBD1	TRBV6-5	few	13	TRBJ1-5	TGTGCCAGCAGGGACAGGGAGGATCAGCCCCAGCATTTT	CASRDREDQPQHF